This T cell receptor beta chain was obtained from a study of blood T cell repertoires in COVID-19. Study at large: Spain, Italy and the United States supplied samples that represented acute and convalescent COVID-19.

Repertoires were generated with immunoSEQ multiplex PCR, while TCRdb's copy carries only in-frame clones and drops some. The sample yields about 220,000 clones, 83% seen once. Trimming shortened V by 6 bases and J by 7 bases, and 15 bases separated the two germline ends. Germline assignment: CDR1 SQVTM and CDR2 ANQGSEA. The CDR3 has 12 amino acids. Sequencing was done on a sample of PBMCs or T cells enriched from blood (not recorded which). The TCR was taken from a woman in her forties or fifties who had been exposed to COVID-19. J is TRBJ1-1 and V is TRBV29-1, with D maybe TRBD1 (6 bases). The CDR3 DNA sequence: TGCAGCGTGATAGACAGGTACGGTGAAGCTTTCTTT. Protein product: CSVIDRYGEAFF.